The text below deals with one T cell receptor (beta chain). The sample belongs to a study of cytomegalovirus exposure and HLA in healthy donors. PCR used 60 Vbeta primers and 13 Jbeta primers. Sequencing used immunoSEQ multiplex PCR; TCRdb keeps in-frame clones, though not all of them. The sample consists of about 160,000 clones, approximately 80% of them appearing once. Germline V gene sequence: CDR1 MGHDK, CDR2 SYGVNS. V shed 9 bases, J shed 5 bases, and the junction held 6 bases outside the gene matches. CDR3 length equals 12 residues. The clonotype originates from a man between 18 and 29 years old in good health and CMV-seropositive. The chain couples TRBV25-1 to TRBJ2-5, with 7 nucleotides matching TRBD1. Sequencing was carried out using PBMCs. CDR3 residues: CASTTGLETQYF. CDR3 coding DNA: TGTGCCAGTACGACAGGGCTGGAGACCCAGTACTTC.